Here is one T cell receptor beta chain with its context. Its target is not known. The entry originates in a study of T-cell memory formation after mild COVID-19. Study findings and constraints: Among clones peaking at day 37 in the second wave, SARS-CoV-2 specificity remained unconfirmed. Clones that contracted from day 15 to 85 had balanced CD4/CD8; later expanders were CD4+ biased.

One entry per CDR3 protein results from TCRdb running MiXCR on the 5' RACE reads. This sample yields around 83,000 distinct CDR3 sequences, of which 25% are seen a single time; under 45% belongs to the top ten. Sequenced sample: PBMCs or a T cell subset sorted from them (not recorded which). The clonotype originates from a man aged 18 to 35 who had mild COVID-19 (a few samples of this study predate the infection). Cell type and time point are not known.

Here the CDR3 reads CASSLEGLRSEQFF. The CDR3 DNA reads as TGTGCCAGCAGCTTGGAGGGGCTGCGTAGTGAGCAGTTCTTC. This rearrangement joins TRBV5-4 to TRBJ2-1; possibly TRBD1 for D (5 bases). The CDR3 totals 14 residues. The ends were cut back, 0 bases at V and 9 bases at J, with 13 bases in the middle. The V gene's germline CDR1 is SGHNT and CDR2 YYREEE (reference sequence).